This TCR beta chain appears in the sequencing data of a study of blood T cell repertoires in COVID-19. Looking at the study overall: The origin of the acute and convalescent COVID-19 samples was the United States, Italy and Spain. Sample material is recorded as cDNA or gDNA derived from T cells, B-cell-depleted T cells, or PBMCs.

In the study's own analysis: Using reference gene primer amplification, nucleated cell counts were estimated. Libraries were prepared by immunoSEQ multiplex PCR; TCRdb keeps only in-frame clonotypes and omits some of them. V and J calls and clone size are copied from that table; D and trimming were computed from the DNA. Seen here are fewer than 250,000 clones, about four fifths observed once, and the top ten hold less than 7%. In germline, CDR1 is MNHNS, CDR2 SASEGT. The CDR3 contains 14 residues. Trimming removed 2 bases from V and 8 bases from J, with 15 bases in between. The sequenced material came from peripheral blood. The V and J genes are TRBV6-1 and TRBJ1-2, with TRBD1 as a possible D gene (5 bases). The TCR comes from a man between 60 and 70 years old with acute or convalescent COVID-19. The DNA for the CDR3 is TGTGCCAGCAGTGAATACCCCAGGGTGGGGGGCTACACCTTC. This translates into CASSEYPRVGGYTF.